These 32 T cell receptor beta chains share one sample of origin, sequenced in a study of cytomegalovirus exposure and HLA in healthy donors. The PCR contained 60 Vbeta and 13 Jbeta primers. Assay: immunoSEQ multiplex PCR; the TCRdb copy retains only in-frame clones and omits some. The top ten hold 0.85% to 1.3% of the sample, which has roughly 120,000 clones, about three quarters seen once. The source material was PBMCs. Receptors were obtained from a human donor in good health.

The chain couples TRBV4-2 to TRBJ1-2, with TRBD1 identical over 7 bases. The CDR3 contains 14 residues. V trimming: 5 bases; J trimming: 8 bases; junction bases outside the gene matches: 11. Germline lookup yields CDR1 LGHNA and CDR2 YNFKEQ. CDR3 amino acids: CASSSGQAARGYTF. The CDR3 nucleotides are TGTGCCAGCAGCTCCGGACAGGCGGCGAGGGGCTACACCTTC.

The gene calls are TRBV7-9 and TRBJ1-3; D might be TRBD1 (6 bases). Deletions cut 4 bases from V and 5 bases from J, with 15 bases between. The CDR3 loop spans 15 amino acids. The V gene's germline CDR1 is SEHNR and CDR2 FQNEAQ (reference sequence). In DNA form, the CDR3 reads TGTGCCAGCAGCTCCCGACAGGAGCAGAGAAACACCATATATTTT. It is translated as CASSSRQEQRNTIYF. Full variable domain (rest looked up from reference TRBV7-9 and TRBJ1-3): DTGVSQNPRHKITKRGQNVTFRCDPISEHNRLYWYRQTLGQGPEFLTYFQNEAQLEKSRLLSDRFSAERPKGSFSTLEIQRTEQGDSAMYLCASSSRQEQRNTIYFGEGSWLTVV.

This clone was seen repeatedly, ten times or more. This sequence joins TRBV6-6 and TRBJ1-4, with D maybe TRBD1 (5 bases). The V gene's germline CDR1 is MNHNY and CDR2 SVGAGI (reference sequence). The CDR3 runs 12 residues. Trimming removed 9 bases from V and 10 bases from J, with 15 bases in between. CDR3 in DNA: TGTGCCAGTCAAATGGGGGAGGGAAAACTGTTTTTT. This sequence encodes CASQMGEGKLFF.

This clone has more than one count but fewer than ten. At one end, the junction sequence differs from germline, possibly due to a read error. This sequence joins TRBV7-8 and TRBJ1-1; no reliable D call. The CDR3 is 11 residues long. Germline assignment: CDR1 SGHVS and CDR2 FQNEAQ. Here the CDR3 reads CASSLNSEAFF. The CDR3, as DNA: TGTGCCAGCAGCCTGAACAGTGAAGCTTTCTTT.

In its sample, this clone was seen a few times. This chain's CDR3 is CAISTGDSNQPQHF. In nucleotides, the CDR3 is TGTGCCATCAGCACAGGGGATAGCAATCAGCCCCAGCATTTT. J is TRBJ1-5 and V is TRBV6-5; 7 bases are shared with TRBD1. The V segment lost 10 bases and the J segment 0 bases; nucleotides outside the gene matches: 6. The CDR3 loop spans 14 amino acids. Germline V gene lookup returns CDR1 MNHEY and CDR2 SVGAGI.

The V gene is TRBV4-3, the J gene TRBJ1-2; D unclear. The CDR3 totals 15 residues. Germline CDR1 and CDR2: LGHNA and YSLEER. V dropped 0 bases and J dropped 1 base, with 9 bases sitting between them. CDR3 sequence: CASSQDVGNNYGYTF. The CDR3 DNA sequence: TGCGCCAGCAGCCAAGATGTTGGCAATAACTATGGCTACACCTTC.

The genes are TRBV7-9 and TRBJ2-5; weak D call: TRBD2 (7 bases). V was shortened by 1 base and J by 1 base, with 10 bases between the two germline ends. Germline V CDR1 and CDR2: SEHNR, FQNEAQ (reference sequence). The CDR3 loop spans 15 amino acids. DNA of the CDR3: TGTGCCAGCAGCTTAGGGGAGGGGGGCCAAGAGACCCAGTACTTC. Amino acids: CASSLGEGGQETQYF.

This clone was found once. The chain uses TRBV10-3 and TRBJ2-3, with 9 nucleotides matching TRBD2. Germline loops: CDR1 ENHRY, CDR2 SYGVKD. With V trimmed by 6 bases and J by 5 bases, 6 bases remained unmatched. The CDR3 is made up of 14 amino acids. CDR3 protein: CAIRGTSKGDTQYF. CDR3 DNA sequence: TGTGCCATCAGGGGGACTAGCAAAGGAGATACGCAGTATTTT.

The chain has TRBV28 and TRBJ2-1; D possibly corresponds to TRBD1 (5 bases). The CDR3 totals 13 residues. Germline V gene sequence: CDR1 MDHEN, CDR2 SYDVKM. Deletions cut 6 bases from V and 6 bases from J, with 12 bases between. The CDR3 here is CASRSQVFNEQFF. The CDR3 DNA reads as TGTGCCAGCAGATCACAGGTTTTCAATGAGCAGTTCTTC.

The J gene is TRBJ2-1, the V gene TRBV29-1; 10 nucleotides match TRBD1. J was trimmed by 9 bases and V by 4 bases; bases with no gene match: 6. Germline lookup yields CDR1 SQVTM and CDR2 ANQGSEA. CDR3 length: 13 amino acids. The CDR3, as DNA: TGCAGCGTTGCCGGGACAGGGGATGGTGAGCAGTTCTTC. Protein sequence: CSVAGTGDGEQFF.

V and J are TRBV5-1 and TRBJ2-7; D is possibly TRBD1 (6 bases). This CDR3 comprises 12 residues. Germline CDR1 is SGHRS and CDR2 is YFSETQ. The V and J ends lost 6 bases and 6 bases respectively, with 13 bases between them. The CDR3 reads CASTDTGPEQYF. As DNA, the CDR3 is TGCGCCAGCACCGACACAGGGCCCGAGCAGTACTTC.

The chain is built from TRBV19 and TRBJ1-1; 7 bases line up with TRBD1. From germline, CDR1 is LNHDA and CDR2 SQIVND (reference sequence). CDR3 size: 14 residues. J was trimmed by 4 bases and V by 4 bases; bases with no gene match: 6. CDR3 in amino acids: CASSNQGVFTEAFF. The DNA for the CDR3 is TGTGCCAGTAGTAACCAGGGGGTATTCACTGAAGCTTTCTTT.

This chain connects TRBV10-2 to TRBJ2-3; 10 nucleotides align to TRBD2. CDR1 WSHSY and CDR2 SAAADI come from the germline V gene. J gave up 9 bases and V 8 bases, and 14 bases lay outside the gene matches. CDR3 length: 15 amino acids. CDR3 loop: CASLGPAGGGKTQYF. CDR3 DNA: TGCGCCAGCTTGGGGCCAGCGGGGGGGGGTAAAACGCAGTATTTT.

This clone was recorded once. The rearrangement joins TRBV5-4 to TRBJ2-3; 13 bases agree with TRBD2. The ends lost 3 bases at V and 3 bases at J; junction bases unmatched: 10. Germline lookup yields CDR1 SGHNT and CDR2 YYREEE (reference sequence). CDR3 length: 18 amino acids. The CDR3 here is CASSSLAGGPLSTDTQYF. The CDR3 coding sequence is TGTGCCAGCAGCTCACTAGCGGGGGGGCCTTTAAGTACAGATACGCAGTATTTT. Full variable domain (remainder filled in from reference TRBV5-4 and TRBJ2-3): ETGVTQSPTHLIKTRGQQVTLRCSSQSGHNTVSWYQQALGQGPQFIFQYYREEENGRGNFPPRFSGLQFPNYSSELNVNALELDDSALYLCASSSLAGGPLSTDTQYFGPGTRLTVL.

Here the CDR3 DNA reads TGTGCCAGCAGCCAAGATAATCGAGAGACCCAGTACTTC. Amino acid sequence: CASSQDNRETQYF. The rearrangement joins TRBV4-2 to TRBJ2-5; D ambiguous. CDR1 LGHNA and CDR2 YNFKEQ come from the germline V gene. This CDR3 has 13 residues. Between the trimmed V and J ends, which lost 0 bases and 4 bases, there was a span of 6 bases.

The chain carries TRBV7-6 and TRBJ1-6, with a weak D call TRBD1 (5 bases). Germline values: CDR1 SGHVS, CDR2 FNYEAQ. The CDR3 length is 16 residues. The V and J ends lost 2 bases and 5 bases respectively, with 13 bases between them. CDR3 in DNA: TGTGCCAGCAGCTTAAGGAGGGGTCAGGATAATTCACCCCTCCACTTT. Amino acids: CASSLRRGQDNSPLHF.

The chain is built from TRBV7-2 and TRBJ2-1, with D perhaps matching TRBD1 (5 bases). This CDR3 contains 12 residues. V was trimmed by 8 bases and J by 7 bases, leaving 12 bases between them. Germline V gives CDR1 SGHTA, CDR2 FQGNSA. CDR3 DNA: TGTGCCAGCTCCGAGACAGAAAATGAGCAGTTCTTC. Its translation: CASSETENEQFF.

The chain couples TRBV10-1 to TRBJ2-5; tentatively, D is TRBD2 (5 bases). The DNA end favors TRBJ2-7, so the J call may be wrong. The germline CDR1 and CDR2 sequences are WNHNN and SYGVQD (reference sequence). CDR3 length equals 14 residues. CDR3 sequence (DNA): TGCGCCAGCAGTGCCCTAGCCTTCTCCTACGAGCAGTACTTC. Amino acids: CASSALAFSYEQYF.

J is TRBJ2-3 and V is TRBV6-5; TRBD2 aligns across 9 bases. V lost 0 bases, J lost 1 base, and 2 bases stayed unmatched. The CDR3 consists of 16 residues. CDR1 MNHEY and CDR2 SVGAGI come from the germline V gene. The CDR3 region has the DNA TGTGCCAGCAGTTACTCGGGCGGGGGGGGCACAGATACGCAGTATTTT. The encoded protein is CASSYSGGGGTDTQYF.

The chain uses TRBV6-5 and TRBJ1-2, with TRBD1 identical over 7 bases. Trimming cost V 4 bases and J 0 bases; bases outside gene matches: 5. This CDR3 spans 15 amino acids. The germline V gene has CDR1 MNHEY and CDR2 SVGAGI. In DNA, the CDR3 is TGTGCCAGCAGTTCCCGACAGGGAGCTAACTATGGCTACACCTTC. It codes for CASSSRQGANYGYTF.

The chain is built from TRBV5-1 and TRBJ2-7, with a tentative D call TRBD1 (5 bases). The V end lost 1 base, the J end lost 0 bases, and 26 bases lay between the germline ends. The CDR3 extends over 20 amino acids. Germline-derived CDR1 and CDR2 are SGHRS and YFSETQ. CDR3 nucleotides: TGCGCCAGCAGCTTGTTCCATTGGCAGGGTCAATTCCCAAGCTCCTACGAGCAGTACTTC. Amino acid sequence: CASSLFHWQGQFPSSYEQYF. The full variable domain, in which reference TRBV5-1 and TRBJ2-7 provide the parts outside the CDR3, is KAGVTQTPRYLIKTRGQQVTLSCSPISGHRSVSWYQQTPGQGLQFLFEYFSETQRNKGNFPGRFSGRQFSNSRSEMNVSTLELGDSALYLCASSLFHWQGQFPSSYEQYFGPGTRLTVT.

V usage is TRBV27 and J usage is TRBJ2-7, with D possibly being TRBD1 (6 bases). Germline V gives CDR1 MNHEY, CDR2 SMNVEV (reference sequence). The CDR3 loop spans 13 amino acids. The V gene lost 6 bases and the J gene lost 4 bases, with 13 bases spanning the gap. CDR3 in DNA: TGTGCCAGCAGCGTAGGGACAAGTTACGAGCAGTACTTC. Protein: CASSVGTSYEQYF.

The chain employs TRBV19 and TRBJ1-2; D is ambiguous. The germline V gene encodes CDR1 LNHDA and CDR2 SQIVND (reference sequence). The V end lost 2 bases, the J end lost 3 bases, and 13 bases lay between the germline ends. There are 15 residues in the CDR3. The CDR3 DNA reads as TGTGCCAGTAGTATACCCCGTGACGGGTACTATGGCTACACCTTC. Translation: CASSIPRDGYYGYTF.

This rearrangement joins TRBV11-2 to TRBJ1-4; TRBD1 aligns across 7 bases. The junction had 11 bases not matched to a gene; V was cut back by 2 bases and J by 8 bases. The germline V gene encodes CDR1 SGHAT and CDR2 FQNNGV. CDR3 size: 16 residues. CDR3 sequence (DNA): TGTGCCAGCAGCTTACCACTAGCCGACAGGGACGAAAAACTGTTTTTT. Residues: CASSLPLADRDEKLFF.

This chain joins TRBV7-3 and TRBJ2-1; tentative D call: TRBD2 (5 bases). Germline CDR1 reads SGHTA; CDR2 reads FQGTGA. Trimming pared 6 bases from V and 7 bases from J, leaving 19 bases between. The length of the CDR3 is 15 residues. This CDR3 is CASSPDPTTGNEQFF. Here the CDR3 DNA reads TGTGCCAGCAGTCCGGACCCCACGACGGGGAATGAGCAGTTCTTC.

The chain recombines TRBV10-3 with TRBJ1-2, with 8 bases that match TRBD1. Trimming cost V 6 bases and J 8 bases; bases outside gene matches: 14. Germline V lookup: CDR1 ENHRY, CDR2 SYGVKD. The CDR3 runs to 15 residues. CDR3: CAIRARGESGGGYTF. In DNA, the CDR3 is TGTGCCATCAGAGCAAGAGGGGAATCAGGGGGCGGCTACACCTTC.

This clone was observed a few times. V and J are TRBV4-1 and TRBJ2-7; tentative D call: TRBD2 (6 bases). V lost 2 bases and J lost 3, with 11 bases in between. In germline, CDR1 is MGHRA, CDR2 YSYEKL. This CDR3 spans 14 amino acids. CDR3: CASSQNSGSYEQYF. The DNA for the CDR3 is TGCGCCAGCAGCCAAAACTCCGGGAGCTACGAGCAGTACTTC.

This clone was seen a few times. CDR3 in DNA: TGTGCCATCAGTGAGGACAGGTGGGATCAGCCCCAGCATTTT. Residues: CAISEDRWDQPQHF. J is TRBJ1-5 and V is TRBV10-3, with a possible D match to TRBD1 (6 bases). The CDR3 is 14 amino acids. Germline CDR1 is ENHRY and CDR2 is SYGVKD. V was trimmed by 2 bases and J by 5 bases, leaving 10 bases between them.

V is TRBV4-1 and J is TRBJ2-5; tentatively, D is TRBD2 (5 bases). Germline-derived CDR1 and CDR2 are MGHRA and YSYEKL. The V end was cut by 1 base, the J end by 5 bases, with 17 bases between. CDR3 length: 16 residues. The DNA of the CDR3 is TGCGCCAGCAGCCAAGTGTATCTAGCCTCCAGGGAGACCCAGTACTTC. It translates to CASSQVYLASRETQYF.

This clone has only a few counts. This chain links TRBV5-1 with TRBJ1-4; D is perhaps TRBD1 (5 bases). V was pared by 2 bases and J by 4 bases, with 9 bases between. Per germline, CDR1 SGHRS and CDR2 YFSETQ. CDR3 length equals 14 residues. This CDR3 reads CASSFRQSNEKLFF. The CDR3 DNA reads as TGCGCCAGCAGCTTTAGACAGAGTAATGAAAAACTGTTTTTT.

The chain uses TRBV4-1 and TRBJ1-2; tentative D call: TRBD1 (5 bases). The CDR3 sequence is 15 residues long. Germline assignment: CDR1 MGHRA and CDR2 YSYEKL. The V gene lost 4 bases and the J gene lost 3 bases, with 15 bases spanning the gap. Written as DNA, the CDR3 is TGCGCCAGCAGCCCCCCCAGGGATGGTGACTATGGCTACACCTTC. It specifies CASSPPRDGDYGYTF.

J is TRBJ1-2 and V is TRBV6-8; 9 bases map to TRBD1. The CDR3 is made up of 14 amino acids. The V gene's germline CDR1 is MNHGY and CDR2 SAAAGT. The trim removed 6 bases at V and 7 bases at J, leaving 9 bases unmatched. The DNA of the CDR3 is TGTGCCAGCAGGCCCTTGGACAGGGGACGTGGCTACACCTTC. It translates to CASRPLDRGRGYTF.